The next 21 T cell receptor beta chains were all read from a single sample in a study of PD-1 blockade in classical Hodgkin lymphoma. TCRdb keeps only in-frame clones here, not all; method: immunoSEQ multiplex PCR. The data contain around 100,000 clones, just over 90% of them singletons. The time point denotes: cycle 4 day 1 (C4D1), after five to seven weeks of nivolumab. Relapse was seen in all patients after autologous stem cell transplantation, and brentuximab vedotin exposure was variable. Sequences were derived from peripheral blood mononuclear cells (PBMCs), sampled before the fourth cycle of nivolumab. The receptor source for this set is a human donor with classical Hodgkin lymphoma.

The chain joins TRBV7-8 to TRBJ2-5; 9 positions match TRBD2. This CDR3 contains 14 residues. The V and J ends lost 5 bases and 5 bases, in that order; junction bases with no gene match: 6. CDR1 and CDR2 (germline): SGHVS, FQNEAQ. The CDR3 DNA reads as TGTGCCAGCAGCCACAGCGGGGGGCGGGAGACCCAGTACTTC. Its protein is CASSHSGGRETQYF.

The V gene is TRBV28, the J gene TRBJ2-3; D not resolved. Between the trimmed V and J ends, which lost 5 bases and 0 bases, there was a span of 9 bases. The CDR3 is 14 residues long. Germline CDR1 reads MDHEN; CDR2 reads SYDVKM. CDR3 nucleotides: TGTGCCAGCAGTGCGTCGGACAGCACAGATACGCAGTATTTT. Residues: CASSASDSTDTQYF.

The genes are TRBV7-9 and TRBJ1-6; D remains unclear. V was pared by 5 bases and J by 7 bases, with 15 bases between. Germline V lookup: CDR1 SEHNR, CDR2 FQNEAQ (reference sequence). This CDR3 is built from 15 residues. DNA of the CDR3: TGTGCCAGCAGCCCCCCGGGGAGGTTAAATTCACCCCTCCACTTT. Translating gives CASSPPGRLNSPLHF.

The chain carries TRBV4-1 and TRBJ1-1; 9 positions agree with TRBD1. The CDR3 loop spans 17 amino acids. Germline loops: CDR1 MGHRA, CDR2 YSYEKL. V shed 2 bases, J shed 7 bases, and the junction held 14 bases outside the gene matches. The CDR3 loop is CASSQFILGQGVSEAFF. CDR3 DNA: TGCGCCAGCAGCCAATTTATTTTGGGACAGGGAGTTAGTGAAGCTTTCTTT.

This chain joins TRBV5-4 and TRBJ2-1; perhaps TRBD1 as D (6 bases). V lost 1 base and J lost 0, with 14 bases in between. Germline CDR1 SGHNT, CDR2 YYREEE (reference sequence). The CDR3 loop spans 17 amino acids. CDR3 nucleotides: TGTGCCAGCAGCTTGTTCAGGGGCCAGAGCTCCTACAATGAGCAGTTCTTC. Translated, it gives CASSLFRGQSSYNEQFF. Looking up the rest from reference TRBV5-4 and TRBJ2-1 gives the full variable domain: ETGVTQSPTHLIKTRGQQVTLRCSSQSGHNTVSWYQQALGQGPQFIFQYYREEENGRGNFPPRFSGLQFPNYSSELNVNALELDDSALYLCASSLFRGQSSYNEQFFGPGTRLTVL.

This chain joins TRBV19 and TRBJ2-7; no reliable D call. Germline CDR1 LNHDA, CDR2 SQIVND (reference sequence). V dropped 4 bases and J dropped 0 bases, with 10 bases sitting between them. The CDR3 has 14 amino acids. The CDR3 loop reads CASSTHLRSYEQYF. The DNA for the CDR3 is TGTGCCAGTAGTACCCACCTCCGCTCCTACGAGCAGTACTTC.

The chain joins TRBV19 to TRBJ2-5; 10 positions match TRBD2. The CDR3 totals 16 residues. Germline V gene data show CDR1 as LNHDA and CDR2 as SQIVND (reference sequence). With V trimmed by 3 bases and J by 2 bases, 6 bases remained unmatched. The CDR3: CASSITSLAGQETQYF. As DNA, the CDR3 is TGTGCCAGTAGTATCACATCACTAGCGGGGCAAGAGACCCAGTACTTC.

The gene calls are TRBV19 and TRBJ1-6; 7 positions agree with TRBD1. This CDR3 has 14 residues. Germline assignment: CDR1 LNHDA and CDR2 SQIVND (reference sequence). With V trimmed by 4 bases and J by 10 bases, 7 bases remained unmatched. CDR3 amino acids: CASSTQGKDSPLHF. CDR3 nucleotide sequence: TGTGCCAGTAGTACACAGGGGAAAGACTCACCCCTCCACTTT.

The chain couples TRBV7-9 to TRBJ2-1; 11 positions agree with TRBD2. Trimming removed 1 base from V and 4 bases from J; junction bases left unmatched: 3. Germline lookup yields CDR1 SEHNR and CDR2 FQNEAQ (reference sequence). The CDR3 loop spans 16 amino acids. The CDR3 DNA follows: TGTGCCAGCAGCTTAGGAACTAGCGGGGGATACAATGAGCAGTTCTTC. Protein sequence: CASSLGTSGGYNEQFF.

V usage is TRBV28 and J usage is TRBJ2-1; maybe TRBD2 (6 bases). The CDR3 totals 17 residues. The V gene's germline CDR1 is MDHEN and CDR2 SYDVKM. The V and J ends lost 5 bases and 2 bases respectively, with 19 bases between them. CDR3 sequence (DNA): TGTGCCAGCAGTCCAGATCCCGAAACGGGAGCCTACAATGAGCAGTTCTTC. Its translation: CASSPDPETGAYNEQFF.

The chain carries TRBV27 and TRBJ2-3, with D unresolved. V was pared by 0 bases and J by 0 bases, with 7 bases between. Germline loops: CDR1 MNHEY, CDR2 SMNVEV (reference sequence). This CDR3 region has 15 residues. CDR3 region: CASSLSPGSTDTQYF. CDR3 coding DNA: TGTGCCAGCAGTTTATCGCCCGGTAGCACAGATACGCAGTATTTT.

The CDR3, as DNA: TGTGCCAGCTCACCCCGACAGGGTTCTACCTACGAGCAGTACTTC. Its translation is CASSPRQGSTYEQYF. The gene calls are TRBV18 and TRBJ2-7; 7 nucleotides agree with TRBD1. Germline CDR1 and CDR2: KGHSH and LQKENI. With 3 bases clipped from V and 2 bases from J, the junction kept 7 bases outside the gene matches. This CDR3 spans 15 amino acids.

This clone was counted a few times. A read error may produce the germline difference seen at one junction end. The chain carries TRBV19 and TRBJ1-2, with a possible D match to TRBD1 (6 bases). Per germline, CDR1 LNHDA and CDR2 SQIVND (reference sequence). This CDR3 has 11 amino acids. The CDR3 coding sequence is TGTGCCTGTAGGGGGTTGAATGGCTACACCTTC. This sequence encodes CACRGLNGYTF.

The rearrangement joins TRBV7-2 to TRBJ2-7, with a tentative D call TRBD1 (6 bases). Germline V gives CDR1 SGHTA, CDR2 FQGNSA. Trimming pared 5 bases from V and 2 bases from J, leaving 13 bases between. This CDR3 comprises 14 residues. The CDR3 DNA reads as TGTGCCAGCAGCCCCTCCCCAGGGGCCTACGAGCAGTACTTC. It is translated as CASSPSPGAYEQYF.

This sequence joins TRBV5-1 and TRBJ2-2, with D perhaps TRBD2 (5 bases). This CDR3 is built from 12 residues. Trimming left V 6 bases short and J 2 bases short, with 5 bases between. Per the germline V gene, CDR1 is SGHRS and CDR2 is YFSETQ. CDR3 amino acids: CASTGNTGELFF. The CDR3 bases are TGCGCCAGCACGGGAAACACCGGGGAGCTGTTTTTT. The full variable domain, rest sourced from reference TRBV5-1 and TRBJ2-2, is KAGVTQTPRYLIKTRGQQVTLSCSPISGHRSVSWYQQTPGQGLQFLFEYFSETQRNKGNFPGRFSGRQFSNSRSEMNVSTLELGDSALYLCASTGNTGELFFGEGSRLTVL.

In DNA form, the CDR3 reads TGTGCCATCAGTGAGACAGGGGCCTACGAGCAGTACTTC. It is translated as CAISETGAYEQYF. The chain employs TRBV10-3 and TRBJ2-7; the match to TRBD1 covers 7 bases. Trimming removed 2 bases from V and 2 bases from J; junction bases left unmatched: 0. The CDR3 length is 13 residues. Germline-derived CDR1 and CDR2 are ENHRY and SYGVKD.

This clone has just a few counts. CDR3 residues: CASSLHSNQPQHF. The CDR3, as DNA: TGTGCCAGCAGCTTACACAGCAATCAGCCCCAGCATTTT. The chain links TRBV7-6 to TRBJ1-5; D call uncertain. Germline V gene lookup returns CDR1 SGHVS and CDR2 FNYEAQ. The CDR3 contains 13 residues. V was shortened by 2 bases and J by 1 base, with 3 bases between the two germline ends.

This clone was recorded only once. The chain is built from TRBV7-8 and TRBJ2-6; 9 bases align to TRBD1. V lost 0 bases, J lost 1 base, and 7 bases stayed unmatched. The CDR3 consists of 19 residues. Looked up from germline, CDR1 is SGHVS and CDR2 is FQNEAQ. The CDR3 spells CASSLAPTGGFSGANVLTF. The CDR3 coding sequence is TGTGCCAGCAGCTTAGCGCCGACAGGGGGATTTTCTGGGGCCAACGTCCTGACTTTC.

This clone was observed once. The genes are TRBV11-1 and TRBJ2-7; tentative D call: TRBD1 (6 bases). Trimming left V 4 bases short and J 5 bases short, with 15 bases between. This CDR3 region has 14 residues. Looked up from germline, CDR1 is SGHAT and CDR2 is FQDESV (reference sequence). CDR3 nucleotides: TGTGCCAGCAGCTCACAGGGTCCTAACCACGAGCAGTACTTC. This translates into CASSSQGPNHEQYF. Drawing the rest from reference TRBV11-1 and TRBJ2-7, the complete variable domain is EAEVAQSPRYKITEKSQAVAFWCDPISGHATLYWYRQILGQGPELLVQFQDESVVDDSQLPKDRFSAERLKGVDSTLKIQPAELGDSAMYLCASSSQGPNHEQYFGPGTRLTVT.

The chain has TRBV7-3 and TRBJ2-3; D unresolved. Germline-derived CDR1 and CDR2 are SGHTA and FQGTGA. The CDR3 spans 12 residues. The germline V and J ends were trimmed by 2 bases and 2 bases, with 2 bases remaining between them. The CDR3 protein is CASSLYTDTQYF. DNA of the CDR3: TGTGCCAGCAGCTTATACACAGATACGCAGTATTTT.

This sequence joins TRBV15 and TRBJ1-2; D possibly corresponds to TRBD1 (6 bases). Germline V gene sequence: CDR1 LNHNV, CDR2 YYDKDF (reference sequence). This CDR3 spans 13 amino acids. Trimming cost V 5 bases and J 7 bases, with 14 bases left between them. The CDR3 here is CATSGGTGSGYTF. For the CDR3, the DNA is TGTGCCACCAGCGGAGGAACAGGGTCTGGCTACACCTTC.